A single sample is the source of the 26 T cell receptor beta chains below, sequenced in a study of control samples from healthy donors and cancer patients. Profiled with immunoSEQ multiplex PCR; TCRdb holds only in-frame clones, not every one. This sample has 53,000 or so clones, with roughly 87% found just once. Sequenced sample: PBMCs. These receptors came from a man aged 55 to 70 with head and neck cancer.

The chain employs TRBV6-1 and TRBJ2-2; no clear D gene. The CDR3 sequence is 16 residues long. Trimming removed 1 base at V and 1 base at J, with 10 bases between. Germline V lookup: CDR1 MNHNS, CDR2 SASEGT. The CDR3 sequence: CASSEVAGLNTGELFF. CDR3 DNA: TGTGCCAGCAGTGAAGTGGCCGGTTTGAACACCGGGGAGCTGTTTTTT.

This rearrangement joins TRBV19 to TRBJ1-5; D call uncertain. Germline assignment: CDR1 LNHDA and CDR2 SQIVND (reference sequence). CDR3 size: 15 residues. Deletions cut 3 bases from V and 6 bases from J, with 15 bases between. Here the CDR3 reads CASSIMTGVGQPQHF. The CDR3 DNA reads TGTGCCAGTAGTATTATGACTGGGGTCGGTCAGCCCCAGCATTTT. The entire variable domain, with the rest obtained from reference TRBV19 and TRBJ1-5, is as follows: DGGITQSPKYLFRKEGQNVTLSCEQNLNHDAMYWYRQDPGQGLRLIYYSQIVNDFQKGDIAEGYSVSREKKESFPLTVTSAQKNPTAFYLCASSIMTGVGQPQHFGDGTRLSIL.

This sequence joins TRBV5-1 and TRBJ2-1, with 9 bases lining up with TRBD1. The J segment lost 15 bases and the V segment lost 0 bases, leaving 13 bases of the junction unmatched. CDR1 is SGHRS, CDR2 YFSETQ, per germline. The CDR3 has 15 residues. Written as DNA, the CDR3 is TGCGCCAGCAGCTTGGGAAACTCGCCGGGACAGGGAGCGTTCTTC. Residues: CASSLGNSPGQGAFF. Together with reference TRBV5-1 and TRBJ2-1, the CDR3 gives the full variable domain: KAGVTQTPRYLIKTRGQQVTLSCSPISGHRSVSWYQQTPGQGLQFLFEYFSETQRNKGNFPGRFSGRQFSNSRSEMNVSTLELGDSALYLCASSLGNSPGQGAFFGPGTRLTVL.

The chain employs TRBV12-3 or TRBV12-4 and TRBJ2-5; D uncertain. The CDR3 runs to 13 residues. Trimming stripped 6 bases from V and 5 bases from J, with 13 bases between. CDR3: CASSPATRETQYF. In DNA form, the CDR3 reads TGTGCCAGCAGCCCCGCAACCCGGGAGACCCAGTACTTC.

This clone was seen only once. The chain uses TRBV4-2 and TRBJ2-5; D not resolved. With 4 bases removed from V and 9 bases from J, the gap between germline ends came to 18 bases. Germline V gene lookup returns CDR1 LGHNA and CDR2 YNFKEQ. CDR3 length: 14 amino acids. The CDR3 DNA sequence: TGTGCCAGCAGCCCCACGAGACCCGAGGCGGCCCAGTACTTC. As protein: CASSPTRPEAAQYF.

V is TRBV9 and J is TRBJ2-1, with D perhaps TRBD2 (5 bases). Trimming shortened V by 2 bases and J by 0 bases, and 9 bases separated the two germline ends. This CDR3 spans 15 amino acids. Germline V gene lookup returns CDR1 SGDLS and CDR2 YYNGEE. The CDR3 coding sequence is TGTGCCAGCAGCGTCCGGGATATCTCCTACAATGAGCAGTTCTTC. Amino acids: CASSVRDISYNEQFF.

The chain recombines TRBV9 with TRBJ2-7; D assignment may be TRBD1 or TRBD2 (5 bases each). Per the germline V gene, CDR1 is SGDLS and CDR2 is YYNGEE. V lost 0 bases, J lost 7 bases, and 20 bases lay in between. The CDR3 has 16 residues. DNA for the CDR3: TGTGCCAGCAGCGTAGGGGCAGGGAGACCCCTCAGGGAGCAGTACTTC. Translating it yields CASSVGAGRPLREQYF.

The chain is built from TRBV15 and TRBJ2-2; unclear D gene. Trimming pared 0 bases from V and 4 bases from J, leaving 3 bases between. In germline, CDR1 is LNHNV, CDR2 YYDKDF (reference sequence). The CDR3 totals 13 residues. The CDR3 DNA is TGTGCCACCAGCAGAGAAAGCACCGGGGAGCTGTTTTTT. The encoded protein is CATSRESTGELFF. Variable domain in full (rest from reference TRBV15 and TRBJ2-2): DAMVIQNPRYQVTQFGKPVTLSCSQTLNHNVMYWYQQKSSQAPKLLFHYYDKDFNNEADTPDNFQSRRPNTSFCFLDIRSPGLGDTAMYLCATSRESTGELFFGEGSRLTVL.

The chain links TRBV4-1 to TRBJ2-5; D is ambiguous. There are 14 residues in the CDR3. Germline loops: CDR1 MGHRA, CDR2 YSYEKL. V dropped 1 base and J dropped 5 bases, with 11 bases sitting between them. The chain's CDR3 is CASSQVSRWETQYF. In DNA form, the CDR3 reads TGCGCCAGCAGCCAAGTATCCCGGTGGGAGACCCAGTACTTC.

J is TRBJ2-5 and V is TRBV21-1; TRBD1 is the table's D call and was not checked against the DNA. TRBV21-1 is described as a pseudogene. The CDR3 contains 17 residues. In nucleotides, the CDR3 is TGTGCCAGCAGCAAAGCGCTTTCGGTAGGGGGCATAAAGACCCAGTACTTC. Its protein is CASSKALSVGGIKTQYF.

This chain connects TRBV27 to TRBJ1-5; perhaps TRBD1 as D (5 bases). The V gene's germline CDR1 is MNHEY and CDR2 SMNVEV (reference sequence). The CDR3 extends over 18 amino acids. V lost 4 bases and J lost 2, with 21 bases in between. CDR3 DNA: TGTGCCAGCAGTTCCCGTCAGCGGGGGGGTCGGGGCAATCAGCCCCAGCATTTT. It translates to CASSSRQRGGRGNQPQHF.

The V and J genes are TRBV7-2 and TRBJ2-3; TRBD1 agrees at 8 bases. The CDR3 is 16 residues long. Germline CDR1 and CDR2: SGHTA and FQGNSA. V lost 6 bases and J lost 4; bases outside the gene matches: 12. For the CDR3, the DNA is TGTGCCAGCAGGCCACGGACAGGGAATTTTGCAGATACGCAGTATTTT. Translated: CASRPRTGNFADTQYF. The whole variable domain, remainder taken from reference TRBV7-2 and TRBJ2-3, is GAGVSQSPSNKVTEKGKDVELRCDPISGHTALYWYRQSLGQGLEFLIYFQGNSAPDKSGLPSDRFSAERTGGSVSTLTIQRTQQEDSAVYLCASRPRTGNFADTQYFGPGTRLTVL.

The chain carries TRBV7-2 and TRBJ2-7, with 9 bases that match TRBD2. With 9 bases clipped from V and 0 bases from J, the junction kept 6 bases outside the gene matches. This CDR3 is 14 amino acids long. The germline CDR1 and CDR2 sequences are SGHTA and FQGNSA. The CDR3 sequence is CASSAGGHSYEQYF. Here the CDR3 DNA reads TGTGCCAGTTCAGCGGGAGGCCACTCCTACGAGCAGTACTTC.

J is TRBJ2-2 and V is TRBV6-5, with 7 bases matching TRBD2. The germline gives CDR1 MNHEY, CDR2 SVGAGI. This CDR3 has 15 residues. Unmatched junction bases numbered 8, after V lost 5 bases and J lost 5 bases. The CDR3 DNA reads as TGTGCCAGCAGTAAGGGGAGGGCCCGAACCGGGGAGCTGTTTTTT. Translated: CASSKGRARTGELFF.

The J gene is TRBJ1-3, the V gene TRBV19; D gene uncertain. The V end was cut by 4 bases, the J end by 0 bases, with 10 bases between. The CDR3 has 15 residues. Germline CDR1 reads LNHDA; CDR2 reads SQIVND (reference sequence). This CDR3 is CASSTGDHSGNTIYF. In DNA, the CDR3 is TGTGCCAGTAGTACGGGCGACCACTCTGGAAACACCATATATTTT.

This clone is classed as large. V and J are TRBV6-5 and TRBJ1-2; D might be TRBD1 (5 bases). Germline V gene sequence: CDR1 MNHEY, CDR2 SVGAGI. This CDR3 is built from 14 residues. V shed 0 bases and J shed 4 bases, with 9 bases lying between them. The DNA of the CDR3 is TGTGCCAGCAGTTACTCGATGGGGGGCTATGGCTACACCTTC. Its protein is CASSYSMGGYGYTF.

This chain uses TRBV2 with TRBJ2-7; D may be TRBD1 (8 bases). Trimming shortened V by 5 bases and J by 2 bases, and 16 bases separated the two germline ends. The CDR3 has 15 residues. Germline V gene sequence: CDR1 SNHLY, CDR2 FYNNEI. CDR3 DNA sequence: TGTGCCAGCAGTATCGGACAGGGACTAACCTACGAGCAGTACTTC. As protein: CASSIGQGLTYEQYF.

The J gene is TRBJ1-5, the V gene TRBV19, with 9 bases lining up with TRBD1. Germline V gene sequence: CDR1 LNHDA, CDR2 SQIVND (reference sequence). The CDR3 runs to 12 residues. Trimming removed 8 bases from V and 8 bases from J; junction bases left unmatched: 4. The CDR3 bases are TGTGCCAGTCGACAGGGGGGTGAGCCCCAGCATTTT. This gives the protein CASRQGGEPQHF.

This clone was seen a single time. The genes are TRBV7-2 and TRBJ1-2; the D gene is possibly TRBD1 (6 bases). Germline V gene lookup returns CDR1 SGHTA and CDR2 FQGNSA. The germline V and J ends were trimmed by 5 bases and 6 bases, with 25 bases remaining between them. The CDR3 loop spans 17 amino acids. CDR3 DNA: TGTGCCAGCAGCGCACGATCCGGGACACGGGGTAATGATGGCTACACCTTC. As protein: CASSARSGTRGNDGYTF.

This clone was seen more than once but under ten times. The rearrangement links TRBV9 to TRBJ2-3; tentative D call: TRBD1 (5 bases). The germline CDR1 and CDR2 sequences are SGDLS and YYNGEE. This CDR3 comprises 15 residues. V lost 4 bases and J lost 1, with 13 bases in between. The CDR3 region has the DNA TGTGCCAGCAGCCCTCTCCAGGGTGGCACAGATACGCAGTATTTT. Residues: CASSPLQGGTDTQYF. Using reference TRBV9 and TRBJ2-3 for the parts outside the CDR3, the full variable domain is DSGVTQTPKHLITATGQRVTLRCSPRSGDLSVYWYQQSLDQGLQFLIQYYNGEERAKGNILERFSAQQFPDLHSELNLSSLELGDSALYFCASSPLQGGTDTQYFGPGTRLTVL.

The J gene is TRBJ1-1, the V gene TRBV5-1; D gene uncertain. Germline CDR1 reads SGHRS; CDR2 reads YFSETQ. CDR3 size: 13 residues. Trimming took 0 bases from V and 4 from J, leaving 7 bases between them. The CDR3 nucleotides are TGCGCCAGCAGCTTGGAAGTGGTCACTGAAGCTTTCTTT. It specifies CASSLEVVTEAFF.

This clone was recorded a few times. The rearrangement joins TRBV3-1 (or the pseudogene TRBV3-2) to TRBJ2-5; 9 bases are a match to TRBD1. Germline V gene data show CDR1 as LGHDT and CDR2 as YNNKEL (reference sequence). Trimming removed 4 bases from V and 5 bases from J; junction bases left unmatched: 5. This CDR3 has 14 amino acids. CDR3 in amino acids: CASSPRDREETQYF. The DNA of the CDR3 is TGTGCCAGCAGCCCCCGGGACAGGGAGGAGACCCAGTACTTC.

This clone was counted once. The gene calls are TRBV9 and TRBJ2-3, with TRBD2 matching 9 bases. CDR1 and CDR2 (germline): SGDLS, YYNGEE. This CDR3 region has 14 residues. V shed 6 bases, J shed 6 bases, and the junction held 8 bases outside the gene matches. CDR3 loop: CASTAGGQSDTQYF. The DNA for the CDR3 is TGTGCCAGCACGGCGGGGGGGCAGTCGGATACGCAGTATTTT.

The V gene is TRBV6-2 or TRBV6-3, the J gene TRBJ2-3; 11 nucleotides agree with TRBD2. Unmatched junction bases numbered 6, after V lost 2 bases and J lost 2 bases. The CDR3 is 17 amino acids. The germline V gene encodes CDR1 MNHEY and CDR2 SVGEGT. In DNA, the CDR3 is TGTGCCAGCAGTTACACTAGCGGGGGTAAACCCACAGATACGCAGTATTTT. This gives the protein CASSYTSGGKPTDTQYF.

The rearrangement links TRBV3-1 (or the pseudogene TRBV3-2) to TRBJ2-5; TRBD1 matches at 9 bases. Germline loops: CDR1 LGHDT, CDR2 YNNKEL (reference sequence). The length of the CDR3 is 15 residues. The V and J ends lost 4 bases and 5 bases, in that order; junction bases with no gene match: 8. CDR3 region: CASSRSTGGWETQYF. The CDR3 DNA follows: TGTGCCAGCAGCCGGTCGACAGGGGGTTGGGAGACCCAGTACTTC.

The chain joins TRBV19 to TRBJ2-5, with 10 bases fitting TRBD2. CDR3 length: 20 amino acids. Germline CDR1 reads LNHDA; CDR2 reads SQIVND (reference sequence). The J segment lost 6 bases and the V segment lost 3 bases, leaving 22 bases of the junction unmatched. DNA of the CDR3: TGTGCCAGTAGTATCCAGGGAGTAGCGGGAGGCCTTAGCCCTAAAAAGACCCAGTACTTC. It codes for CASSIQGVAGGLSPKKTQYF. Drawing the rest from reference TRBV19 and TRBJ2-5, the complete variable domain is DGGITQSPKYLFRKEGQNVTLSCEQNLNHDAMYWYRQDPGQGLRLIYYSQIVNDFQKGDIAEGYSVSREKKESFPLTVTSAQKNPTAFYLCASSIQGVAGGLSPKKTQYFGPGTRLLVL.